This T cell receptor (beta chain) was obtained from a study of shared T cell receptors in the human thymus. V lost 2 bases, J lost 4 bases, and 10 bases lay in between. Germline CDR1 reads SGHVS; CDR2 reads FQNEAQ. This CDR3 spans 14 amino acids. Sequenced by immunoSEQ multiplex PCR; TCRdb stores in-frame clones only, minus some. The repertoire includes about 730,000 clones, 70% to 90% of them detected once, and around 0.0099% sits in the top ten. Another study also made use of these data, one on human thymus T cells.

The specimen sequenced was thymocytes. This sequence was found in a girl under three years old with a congenital heart defect. This rearrangement joins TRBV7-8 to TRBJ2-3, with D unclear. CDR3 sequence (DNA): TGTGCCAGCAGCTTACCGCGCGGAGCAGATACGCAGTATTTT. It yields the protein CASSLPRGADTQYF.